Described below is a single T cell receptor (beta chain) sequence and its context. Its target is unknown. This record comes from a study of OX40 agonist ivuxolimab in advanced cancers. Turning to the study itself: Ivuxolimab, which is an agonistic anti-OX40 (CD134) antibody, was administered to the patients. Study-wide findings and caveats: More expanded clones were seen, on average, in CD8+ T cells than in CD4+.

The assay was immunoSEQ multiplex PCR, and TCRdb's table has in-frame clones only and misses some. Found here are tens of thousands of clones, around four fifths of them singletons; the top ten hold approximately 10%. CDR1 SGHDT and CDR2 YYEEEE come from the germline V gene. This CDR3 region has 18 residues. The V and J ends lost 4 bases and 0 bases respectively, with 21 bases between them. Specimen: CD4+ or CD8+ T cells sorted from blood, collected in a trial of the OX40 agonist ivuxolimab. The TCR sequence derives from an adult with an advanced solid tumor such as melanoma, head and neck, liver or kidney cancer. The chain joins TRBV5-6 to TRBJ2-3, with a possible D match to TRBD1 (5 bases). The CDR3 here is CASSRLDIAHTSTDTQYF. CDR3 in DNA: TGTGCCAGCAGCAGATTGGACATCGCCCATACTAGCACAGATACGCAGTATTTT.